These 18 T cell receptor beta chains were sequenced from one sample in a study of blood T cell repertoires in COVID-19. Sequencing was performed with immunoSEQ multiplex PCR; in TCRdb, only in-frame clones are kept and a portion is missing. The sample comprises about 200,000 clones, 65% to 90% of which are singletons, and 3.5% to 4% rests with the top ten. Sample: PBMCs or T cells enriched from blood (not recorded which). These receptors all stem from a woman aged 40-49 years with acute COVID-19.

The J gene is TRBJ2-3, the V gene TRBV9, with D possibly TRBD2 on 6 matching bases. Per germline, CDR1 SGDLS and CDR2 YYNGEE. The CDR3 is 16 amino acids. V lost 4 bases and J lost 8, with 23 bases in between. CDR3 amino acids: CASSSKLAASSSTQYF. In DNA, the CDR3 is TGTGCCAGCAGCTCGAAACTAGCCGCGAGTTCAAGTACGCAGTATTTT.

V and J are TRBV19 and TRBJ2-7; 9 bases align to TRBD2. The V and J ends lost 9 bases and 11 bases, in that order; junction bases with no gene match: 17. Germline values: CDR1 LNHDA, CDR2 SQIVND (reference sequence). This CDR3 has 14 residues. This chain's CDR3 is CASTPDAGGPLKYF. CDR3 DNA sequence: TGTGCCAGCACTCCCGACGCGGGAGGGCCACTTAAGTACTTC.

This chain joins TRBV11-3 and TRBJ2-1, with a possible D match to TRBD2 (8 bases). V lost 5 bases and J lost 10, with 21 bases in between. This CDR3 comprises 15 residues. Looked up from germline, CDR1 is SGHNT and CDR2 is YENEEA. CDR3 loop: CASSRRGREVREQFF. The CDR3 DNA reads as TGTGCCAGCAGCCGAAGGGGGCGGGAGGTTAGAGAGCAGTTCTTC.

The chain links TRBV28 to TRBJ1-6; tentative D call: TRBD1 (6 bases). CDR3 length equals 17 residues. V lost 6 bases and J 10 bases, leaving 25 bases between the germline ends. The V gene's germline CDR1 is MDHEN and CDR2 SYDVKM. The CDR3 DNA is TGTGCCAGCAGCATTGCCACAGGGATCGGTAATCGGTCACCCCTCCACTTT. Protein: CASSIATGIGNRSPLHF.

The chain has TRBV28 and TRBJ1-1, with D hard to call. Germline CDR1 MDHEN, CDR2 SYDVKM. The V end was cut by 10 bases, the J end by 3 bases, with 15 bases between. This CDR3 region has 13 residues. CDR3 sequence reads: CANKAGGDTEAFF. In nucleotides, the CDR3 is TGTGCCAACAAGGCGGGAGGCGACACTGAAGCTTTCTTT.

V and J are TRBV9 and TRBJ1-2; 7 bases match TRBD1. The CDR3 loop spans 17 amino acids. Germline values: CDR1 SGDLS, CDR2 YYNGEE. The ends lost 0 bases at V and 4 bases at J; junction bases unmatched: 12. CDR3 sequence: CASSVDVGPGGAYGYTF. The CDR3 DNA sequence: TGTGCCAGCAGCGTAGACGTGGGGCCAGGGGGTGCCTATGGCTACACCTTC.

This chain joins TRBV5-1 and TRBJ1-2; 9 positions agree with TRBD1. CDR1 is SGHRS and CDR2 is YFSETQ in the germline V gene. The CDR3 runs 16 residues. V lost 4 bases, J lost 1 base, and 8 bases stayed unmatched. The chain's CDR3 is CASSKGQGLDNYGYTF. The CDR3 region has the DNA TGCGCCAGCAGCAAGGGACAGGGTTTAGATAACTATGGCTACACCTTC.

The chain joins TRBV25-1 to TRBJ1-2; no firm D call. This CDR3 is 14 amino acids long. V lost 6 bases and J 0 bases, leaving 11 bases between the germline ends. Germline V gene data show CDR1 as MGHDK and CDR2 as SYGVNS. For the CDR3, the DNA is TGTGCCAGCAGCTGGGCACCCGCTAACTATGGCTACACCTTC. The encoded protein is CASSWAPANYGYTF.

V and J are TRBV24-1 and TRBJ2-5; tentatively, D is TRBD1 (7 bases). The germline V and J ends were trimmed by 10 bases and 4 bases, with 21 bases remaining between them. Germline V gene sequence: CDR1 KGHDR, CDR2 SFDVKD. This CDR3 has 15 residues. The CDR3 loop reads CATGGGAGSGETQYF. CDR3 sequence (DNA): TGTGCCACAGGGGGCGGGGCAGGGTCGGGAGAGACCCAGTACTTC.

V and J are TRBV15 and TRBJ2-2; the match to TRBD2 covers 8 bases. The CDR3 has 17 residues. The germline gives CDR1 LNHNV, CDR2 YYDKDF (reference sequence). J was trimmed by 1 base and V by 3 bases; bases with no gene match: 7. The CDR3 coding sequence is TGTGCCACCAGCAGGGACTTAAGCGGGAGGAACACCGGGGAGCTGTTTTTT. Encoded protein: CATSRDLSGRNTGELFF.

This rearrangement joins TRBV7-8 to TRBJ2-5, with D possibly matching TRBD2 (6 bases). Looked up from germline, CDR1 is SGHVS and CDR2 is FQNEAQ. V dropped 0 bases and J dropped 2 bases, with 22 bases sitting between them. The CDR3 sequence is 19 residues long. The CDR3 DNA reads TGTGCCAGCAGCTTAGCGGTTAGGACGGGAGTATTGAGGCAAGAGACCCAGTACTTC. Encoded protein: CASSLAVRTGVLRQETQYF. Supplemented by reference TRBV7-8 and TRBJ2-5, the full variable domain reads GAGVSQSPRYKVAKRGQDVALRCDPISGHVSLFWYQQALGQGPEFLTYFQNEAQLDKSGLPSDRFFAERPEGSVSTLKIQRTQQEDSAVYLCASSLAVRTGVLRQETQYFGPGTRLLVL.

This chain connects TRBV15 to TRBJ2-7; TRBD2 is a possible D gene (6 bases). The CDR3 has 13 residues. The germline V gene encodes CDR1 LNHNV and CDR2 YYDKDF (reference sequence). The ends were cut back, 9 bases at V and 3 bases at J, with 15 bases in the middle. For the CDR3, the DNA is TGTGCCACACAGGAGGGCAGGAACTACGAGCAGTACTTC. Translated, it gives CATQEGRNYEQYF.

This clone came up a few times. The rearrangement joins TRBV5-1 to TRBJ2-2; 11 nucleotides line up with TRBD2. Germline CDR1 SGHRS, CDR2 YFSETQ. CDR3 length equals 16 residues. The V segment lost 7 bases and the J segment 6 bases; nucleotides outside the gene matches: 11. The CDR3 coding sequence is TGCGCCAGCCGACTAGCGGGACTAACCGTTCCCGGGGAGCTGTTTTTT. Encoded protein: CASRLAGLTVPGELFF.

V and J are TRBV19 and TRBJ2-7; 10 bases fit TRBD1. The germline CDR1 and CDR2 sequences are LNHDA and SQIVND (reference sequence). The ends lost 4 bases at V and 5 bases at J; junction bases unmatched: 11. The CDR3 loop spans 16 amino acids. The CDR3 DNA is TGTGCCAGTAGTAGGGGCGGTGGGACAGGGGAGGACGAGCAGTACTTC. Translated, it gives CASSRGGGTGEDEQYF.

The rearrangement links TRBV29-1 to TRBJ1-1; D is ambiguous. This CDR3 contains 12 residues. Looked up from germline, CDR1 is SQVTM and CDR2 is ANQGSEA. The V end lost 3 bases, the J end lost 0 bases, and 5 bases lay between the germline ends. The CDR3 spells CSVERMNTEAFF. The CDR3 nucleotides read TGCAGCGTTGAGAGGATGAACACTGAAGCTTTCTTT.

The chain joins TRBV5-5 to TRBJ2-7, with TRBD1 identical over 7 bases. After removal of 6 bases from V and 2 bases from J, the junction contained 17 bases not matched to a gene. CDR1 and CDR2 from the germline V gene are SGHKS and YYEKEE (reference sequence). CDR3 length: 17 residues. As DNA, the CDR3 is TGTGCCAGCAACAAATACTACCGGGACAGAGAAGCCTACGAGCAGTACTTC. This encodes CASNKYYRDREAYEQYF.

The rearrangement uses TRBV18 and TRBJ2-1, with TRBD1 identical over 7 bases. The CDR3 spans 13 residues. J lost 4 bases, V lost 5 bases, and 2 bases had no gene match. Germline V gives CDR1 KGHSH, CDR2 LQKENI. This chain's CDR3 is CASSRQGYNEQFF. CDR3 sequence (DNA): TGTGCCAGCTCAAGACAGGGTTACAATGAGCAGTTCTTC.

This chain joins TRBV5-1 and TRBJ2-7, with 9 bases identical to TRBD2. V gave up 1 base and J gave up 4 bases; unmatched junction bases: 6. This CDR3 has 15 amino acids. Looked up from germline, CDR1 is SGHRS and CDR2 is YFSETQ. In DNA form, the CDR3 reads TGCGCCAGCAGCTTGAGTAGCGGGAGTACGTACGAGCAGTACTTC. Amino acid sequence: CASSLSSGSTYEQYF.